This is a list of T cell receptor beta chains from one sample in a study of blood T cell repertoires in COVID-19. Method: immunoSEQ multiplex PCR; TCRdb's copy keeps in-frame clones and lacks some. The sample contains 63,000 or so clones, about 88% of which appear only once. The material sequenced was peripheral blood. The receptor source for this set is a human donor in a cohort sampled during active COVID-19. Each CDR3 is given with its conserved first and last residue. A D gene is named only where the DNA matches it firmly. Size is omitted from some rows. Given values are once, few, many or a class for expanded clones.

V gene,D gene,J gene,clone size,CDR3 DNA,CDR3 protein
TRBV5-1,TRBD1,TRBJ2-3,NA,TGCGCCAGCAGCTTTTTGGGACAGGGAGAAGATACGCAGTATTTT,CASSFLGQGEDTQYF
TRBV9,NA,TRBJ2-3,NA,TGTGCCAGCAGCGTAGGGCCAGATACGCAGTATTTT,CASSVGPDTQYF
TRBV9,TRBD2,TRBJ2-1,NA,TGTGCCAGCAGCGGGGGGGGACTCCGGGACCCCCACAATGAGCAGTTCTTC,CASSGGGLRDPHNEQFF
TRBV27,TRBD2,TRBJ2-7,NA,TGTGCCAGCAGTTTGTGGCCTCCGGGACTAGCGGGAACGGAAGACGAGCAGTACTTC,CASSLWPPGLAGTEDEQYF
TRBV6-1,NA,TRBJ1-3,NA,TGTGCCAGCAGTGAGAACAGGGAAGGAAACACCATATATTTT,CASSENREGNTIYF
TRBV4-1,NA,TRBJ2-3,NA,TGCGCCAGCAGCCAGACACTTAGGGATACGCAGTATTTT,CASSQTLRDTQYF
TRBV28,TRBD1,TRBJ2-7,NA,TGTGCCAGCAGCCGGGGACAGTTCGGCTCCTACGAGCAGTACTTC,CASSRGQFGSYEQYF
TRBV11-2,NA,TRBJ1-1,once,TGTGCCAGCAGCTTAGGCCCCCCCCAGGACACTGAAGCTTTCTTT,CASSLGPPQDTEAFF
TRBV18,NA,TRBJ2-4,NA,TGTGCCAGCTCGTCCGGAGCCAAAAACATTCAGTACTTC,CASSSGAKNIQYF
TRBV2,NA,TRBJ1-5,NA,TGTGCCAGCGCGGCAGGGAGGAATCAGCCCCAGCATTTT,CASAAGRNQPQHF
TRBV30,TRBD1,TRBJ1-5,NA,TGTGCCTGGAGGACAGGGGGCGGCGGTCAGCCCCAGCATTTT,CAWRTGGGGQPQHF
TRBV5-6,TRBD1,TRBJ2-2,NA,TGTGCCAGCAGCCCGCTCCTGGACAGGACGAACACCGGGGAGCTGTTTTTT,CASSPLLDRTNTGELFF
TRBV7-9,NA,TRBJ1-5,once,TGTGCCAGCGGGGGCCAGGGTCAGCAGCCCCAGCATTTT,CASGGQGQQPQHF
TRBV30,TRBD1,TRBJ2-1,NA,TGTGCCTGGAGTTGGGTTGGACAGGCTTACAATGAGCAGTTCTTC,CAWSWVGQAYNEQFF
TRBV28,TRBD2,TRBJ2-1,few,TGTGCCAGCAGTTCCGTAGCGGGAGTTTCCTACAATGAGCAGTTCTTC,CASSSVAGVSYNEQFF
TRBV9,TRBD1,TRBJ1-3,NA,TGTGCCAGCAGCGACAGGGGAACAGCTGGAAACACCATATATTTT,CASSDRGTAGNTIYF
TRBV5-5,TRBD1,TRBJ1-3,NA,TGTGCCAGCAGCTCAGGACAGGGACCGGGGGGCGGAAACACCATATATTTT,CASSSGQGPGGGNTIYF
TRBV10-3,NA,TRBJ2-1,NA,TGTGCCATCAGTGATTCAGAGCGGAATGAGCAGTTCTTC,CAISDSERNEQFF
TRBV19,TRBD2,TRBJ2-1,NA,TGTGCCAGTAGCGGGGGAGCGGGAGCCTACAATGAGCAGTTCTTC,CASSGGAGAYNEQFF
TRBV6-4,TRBD2,TRBJ2-2,few,TGTGCCAGCAGTCTAGCGGGGGACACCGGGGAGCTGTTTTTT,CASSLAGDTGELFF
TRBV6-5,NA,TRBJ2-2,NA,TGTGCCAGCATAAACAGGGAGTCCGGGGAGCTGTTTTTT,CASINRESGELFF
TRBV10-3,NA,TRBJ2-2,NA,TGTGCCACGGGGACTCCCTCCGGGGAGCTGTTTTTT,CATGTPSGELFF
TRBV29-1,NA,TRBJ2-7,NA,TGCAGCGTTGATACCGGGAAAGGCTACGAGCAGTACTTC,CSVDTGKGYEQYF
TRBV7-8,NA,TRBJ1-2,NA,TGTGCCAGCAGCCCAGGGGTCGCCCGGGGACTAAACTATGGCTACACCTTC,CASSPGVARGLNYGYTF
TRBV3-1/TRBV3-2,TRBD2,TRBJ2-7,NA,TGTGCCAGCAGCCAAGATGATTGGGCGGGGGTTACCGGAGAGCAGTACTTC,CASSQDDWAGVTGEQYF
TRBV3-1/TRBV3-2,TRBD1,TRBJ1-5,few,TGTGCCAGCAGTGGGGGACAGGGTCCTCAGCCCCAGCATTTT,CASSGGQGPQPQHF
TRBV11-2,TRBD2,TRBJ2-2,NA,TGTGCCAGCAGCTTAGGCTCTAGCGGCGACGGGGAGCTGTTTTTT,CASSLGSSGDGELFF